These 15 T cell receptor beta chains were all obtained from the same sample, sequenced in a study of OX40 agonist ivuxolimab in advanced cancers. Libraries were prepared by immunoSEQ multiplex PCR; TCRdb keeps only in-frame clonotypes and omits some of them. The repertoire holds 69,000 or so clones, around 84% seen once, with 6.7% in the top ten. The starting material was CD4+ or CD8+ T cells sorted from blood, obtained in a trial of the OX40 agonist ivuxolimab. All receptors derive from an adult with an advanced solid tumor such as melanoma, head and neck, liver or kidney cancer.

This sequence joins TRBV5-4 and TRBJ1-1; weak D call: TRBD1 (5 bases). The CDR3 sequence is 15 residues long. Germline-derived CDR1 and CDR2 are SGHNT and YYREEE (reference sequence). V shed 5 bases and J shed 1 base, with 15 bases lying between them. CDR3 sequence: CASSPGARANTEAFF. The CDR3 DNA follows: TGTGCCAGCAGTCCTGGGGCACGGGCGAACACTGAAGCTTTCTTT.

This clone was seen a few times. The chain uses TRBV5-6 and TRBJ1-6, with a possible D match to TRBD1 (6 bases). CDR1 SGHDT and CDR2 YYEEEE come from the germline V gene. The CDR3 covers 17 residues. V was trimmed by 3 bases and J by 1 base, leaving 14 bases between them. In DNA, the CDR3 is TGTGCCAGCAGCTCCTTACAGGGTTCGTCCTATAATTCACCCCTCCACTTT. Encoded protein: CASSSLQGSSYNSPLHF.

This clone was counted only a few times. In nucleotides, the CDR3 is TGTGCCATCAGCGGGAGACAGGCCACGGGGGATGAGCAGTTCTTC. Its protein is CAISGRQATGDEQFF. The chain carries TRBV10-3 and TRBJ2-1; the D call may be TRBD1 or TRBD2 (6 bases each). From germline, CDR1 is ENHRY and CDR2 SYGVKD. The CDR3 is 15 residues long. Trimming removed 6 bases from V and 8 bases from J, with 20 bases in between.

The chain is built from TRBV5-5 and TRBJ2-1; D perhaps matches TRBD1 (6 bases). This CDR3 is 17 amino acids long. Germline lookup yields CDR1 SGHKS and CDR2 YYEKEE (reference sequence). V was clipped by 3 bases and J by 2 bases, with 18 bases between them. The CDR3 DNA reads TGTGCCAGCAGCTCCCTGACAGGCAGTCCCCCCTACAATGAGCAGTTCTTC. It codes for CASSSLTGSPPYNEQFF.

The chain links TRBV4-3 to TRBJ1-3; maybe TRBD1 (5 bases). The CDR3 is made up of 17 amino acids. V was pared by 1 base and J by 0 bases, with 13 bases between. The germline CDR1 and CDR2 sequences are LGHNA and YSLEER. CDR3 residues: CASSQAGFGSSGNTIYF. The CDR3 DNA sequence: TGCGCCAGCAGCCAAGCAGGGTTCGGTAGCTCTGGAAACACCATATATTTT.

The CDR3 DNA follows: TGTGCCACCAGCACCAGCCCCAGAGGAGAGACCCAGTACTTC. Translating gives CATSTSPRGETQYF. This chain connects TRBV15 to TRBJ2-5; D unresolved. Germline-derived CDR1 and CDR2 are LNHNV and YYDKDF (reference sequence). The CDR3 consists of 14 residues. Trimming removed 4 bases from V and 4 bases from J, with 13 bases in between.

The chain has TRBV5-4 and TRBJ1-4; 7 positions match TRBD1. CDR3 length: 14 amino acids. Germline CDR1 and CDR2: SGHNT and YYREEE (reference sequence). V shed 0 bases and J 6 bases; nucleotides not matched to a gene: 2. CDR3: CASSLGRGDEKLFF. CDR3 DNA sequence: TGTGCCAGCAGCTTGGGCAGGGGGGATGAAAAACTGTTTTTT.

The CDR3 loop is CASSIGTGELFF. The CDR3 DNA is TGTGCCAGTAGTATAGGGACCGGGGAGCTGTTTTTT. The chain is built from TRBV19 and TRBJ2-2; the D is unclear. Trimming cost V 1 base and J 5 bases, with 2 bases left between them. CDR3 length: 12 amino acids. Germline V lookup: CDR1 LNHDA, CDR2 SQIVND (reference sequence). The full variable domain, in which reference TRBV19 and TRBJ2-2 provide the parts outside the CDR3, is DGGITQSPKYLFRKEGQNVTLSCEQNLNHDAMYWYRQDPGQGLRLIYYSQIVNDFQKGDIAEGYSVSREKKESFPLTVTSAQKNPTAFYLCASSIGTGELFFGEGSRLTVL.

The rearrangement joins TRBV28 to TRBJ2-7; D tentatively reads TRBD1 or TRBD2 (6 bases each). V was trimmed by 2 bases and J by 6 bases, leaving 14 bases between them. CDR3 length: 14 amino acids. Germline CDR1 MDHEN, CDR2 SYDVKM. The CDR3 sequence is CASSLVGGQREQYV. The CDR3 DNA sequence: TGTGCCAGCAGTTTAGTGGGGGGACAACGCGAGCAGTACGTC.

The chain links TRBV13 to TRBJ1-1; no clear D gene. CDR1 and CDR2 from the germline V gene are PRHDT and FYEKMQ (reference sequence). This CDR3 contains 15 residues. V lost 0 bases and J 4 bases, leaving 12 bases between the germline ends. CDR3 protein: CASSLGSEGSTEAFF. CDR3 sequence (DNA): TGTGCCAGCAGCTTAGGGAGCGAAGGCTCCACTGAAGCTTTCTTT.

Of note for this clone: The DNA is left out, because the CDR3 cannot be placed on it with certainty; the CDR3 is given as TCRdb lists it. The V gene is TRBV5-1, the J gene TRBJ2-2; TRBD2 is the table's D call and was not checked against the DNA. The CDR3 is made up of 19 amino acids, end residues included. Looked up from germline, CDR1 is SGHRS and CDR2 is YFSETQ. This CDR3 is CASSLEPPASSSGTGELFF.

The J gene is TRBJ2-7, the V gene TRBV7-2; D is possibly TRBD1 or TRBD2 (5 bases each). Looked up from germline, CDR1 is SGHTA and CDR2 is FQGNSA. This CDR3 is built from 16 residues. The V gene lost 4 bases and the J gene lost 1 base, with 17 bases spanning the gap. CDR3 loop: CASSSRSRDGSYEQYF. The DNA of the CDR3 is TGTGCCAGCAGCTCCCGCTCCCGGGACGGTTCCTACGAGCAGTACTTC.

The chain uses TRBV29-1 and TRBJ2-7; no reliable D call. This CDR3 comprises 12 residues. V dropped 4 bases and J dropped 2 bases, with 9 bases sitting between them. Germline CDR1 is SQVTM and CDR2 is ANQGSEA. The CDR3 DNA reads TGCAGCGTTGTCAGGTCTGCCTACGAGCAGTACTTC. It translates to CSVVRSAYEQYF.

V and J are TRBV5-1 and TRBJ1-2; the D gene is possibly TRBD1 (5 bases). Trimming shortened V by 0 bases and J by 4 bases, and 10 bases separated the two germline ends. CDR3 length equals 14 residues. The germline V gene encodes CDR1 SGHRS and CDR2 YFSETQ. CDR3 protein: CASSLGGDAYGYTF. CDR3 nucleotides: TGCGCCAGCAGCTTGGGAGGGGACGCCTATGGCTACACCTTC.

The chain carries TRBV19 and TRBJ1-2; 9 bases map to TRBD1. V trimming: 7 bases; J trimming: 2 bases; junction bases outside the gene matches: 17. This CDR3 spans 18 amino acids. The germline V gene encodes CDR1 LNHDA and CDR2 SQIVND (reference sequence). The CDR3 protein is CASTTFRDREYGNYGYTF. CDR3 nucleotide sequence: TGTGCCAGTACCACGTTCCGGGACAGGGAATATGGGAACTATGGCTACACCTTC.